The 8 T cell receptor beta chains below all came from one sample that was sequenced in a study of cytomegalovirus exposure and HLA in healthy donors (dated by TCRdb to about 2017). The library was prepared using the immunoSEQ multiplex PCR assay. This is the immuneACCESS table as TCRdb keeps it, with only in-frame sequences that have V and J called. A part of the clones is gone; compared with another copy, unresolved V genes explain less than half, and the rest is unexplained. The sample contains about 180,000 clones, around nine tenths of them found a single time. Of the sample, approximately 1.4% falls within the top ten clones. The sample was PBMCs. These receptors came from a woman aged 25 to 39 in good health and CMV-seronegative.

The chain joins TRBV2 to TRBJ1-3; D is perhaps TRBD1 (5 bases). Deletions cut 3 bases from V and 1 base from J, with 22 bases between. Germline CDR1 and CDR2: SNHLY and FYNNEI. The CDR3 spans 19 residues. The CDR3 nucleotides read TGTGCCAGCAGTGACAGGGTTACCGCGGTCCTCTTATCTGGAAACACCATATATTTT. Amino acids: CASSDRVTAVLLSGNTIYF.

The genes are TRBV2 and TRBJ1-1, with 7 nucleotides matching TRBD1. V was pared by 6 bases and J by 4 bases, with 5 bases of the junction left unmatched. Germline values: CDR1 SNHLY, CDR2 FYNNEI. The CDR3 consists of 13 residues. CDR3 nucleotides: TGTGCCAGCAGAAAAGGGGACAGCACTGAAGCTTTCTTT. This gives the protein CASRKGDSTEAFF.

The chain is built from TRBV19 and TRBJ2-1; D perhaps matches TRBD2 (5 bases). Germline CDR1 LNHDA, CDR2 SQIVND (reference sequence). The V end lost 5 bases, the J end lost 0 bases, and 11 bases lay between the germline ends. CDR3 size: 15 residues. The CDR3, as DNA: TGTGCCAGTAGTTTCTCGGGGAGCTCCTACAATGAGCAGTTCTTC. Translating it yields CASSFSGSSYNEQFF. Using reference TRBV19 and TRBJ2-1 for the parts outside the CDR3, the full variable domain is DGGITQSPKYLFRKEGQNVTLSCEQNLNHDAMYWYRQDPGQGLRLIYYSQIVNDFQKGDIAEGYSVSREKKESFPLTVTSAQKNPTAFYLCASSFSGSSYNEQFFGPGTRLTVL.

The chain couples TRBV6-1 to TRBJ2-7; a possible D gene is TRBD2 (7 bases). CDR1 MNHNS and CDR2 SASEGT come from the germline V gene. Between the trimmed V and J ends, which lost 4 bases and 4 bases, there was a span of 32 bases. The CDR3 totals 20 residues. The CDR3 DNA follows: TGTGCCAGCAGTGGCCCCCTGGGTGGAACGGGGGGCGGTAATTGGTACGAGCAGTACTTC. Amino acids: CASSGPLGGTGGGNWYEQYF.

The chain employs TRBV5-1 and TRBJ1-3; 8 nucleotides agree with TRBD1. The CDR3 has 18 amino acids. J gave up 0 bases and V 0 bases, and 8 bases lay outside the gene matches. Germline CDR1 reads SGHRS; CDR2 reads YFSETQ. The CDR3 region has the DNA TGCGCCAGCAGCTTGGGGACAGGGCGGATCTCCTCTGGAAACACCATATATTTT. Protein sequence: CASSLGTGRISSGNTIYF. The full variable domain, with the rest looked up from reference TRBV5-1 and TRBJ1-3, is KAGVTQTPRYLIKTRGQQVTLSCSPISGHRSVSWYQQTPGQGLQFLFEYFSETQRNKGNFPGRFSGRQFSNSRSEMNVSTLELGDSALYLCASSLGTGRISSGNTIYFGEGSWLTVV.

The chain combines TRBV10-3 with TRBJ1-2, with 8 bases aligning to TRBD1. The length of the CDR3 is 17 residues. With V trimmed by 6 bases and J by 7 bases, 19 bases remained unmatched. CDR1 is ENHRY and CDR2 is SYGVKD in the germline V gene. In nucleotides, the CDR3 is TGTGCCATCAGCCGGAGGGGAGGACAGGGAGACGTGGGTGGCTACACCTTC. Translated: CAISRRGGQGDVGGYTF.

The CDR3 bases are TGCGCCAGCAGCCAGCCCAGGGGGACCCAGTACTTC. Translated: CASSQPRGTQYF. V gene TRBV4-1 combines with J gene TRBJ2-5; tentatively, D is TRBD1 (6 bases). V was pared by 3 bases and J by 7 bases, with 9 bases between. The CDR3 loop spans 12 amino acids. Germline CDR1 reads MGHRA; CDR2 reads YSYEKL.

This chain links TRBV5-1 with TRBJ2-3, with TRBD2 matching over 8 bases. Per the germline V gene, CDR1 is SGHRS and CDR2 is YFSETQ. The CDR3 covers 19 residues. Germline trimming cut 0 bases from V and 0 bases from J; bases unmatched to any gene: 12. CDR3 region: CASSLGVGAGGRSTDTQYF. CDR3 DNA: TGCGCCAGCAGCTTGGGGGTAGGGGCGGGGGGACGAAGCACAGATACGCAGTATTTT.